This TCR beta chain came from a study of identical twins. Study results and caveats: Twin pairs' shared out-of-frame alpha sequences were enriched in low generation probability. High-abundance cord blood beta clonotypes had fewer insertions; memory repertoires showed none. Diverse VJ usage suggested most zero-insertion clonotypes were not invariant T cells.

The germline V gene has CDR1 SQVTM and CDR2 ANQGSEA. The CDR3 sequence is 11 residues long. Trimming removed 6 bases at V and 4 bases at J, with 9 bases between. MiXCR was run by TCRdb on the 5' RACE reads, yielding one entry per CDR3 protein. The data show approximately 700,000 distinct CDR3 sequences, less than 7% seen once. This clonotype has at least ten counts. Its target is unknown. The TCR comes from a man between 18 and 35 years old in good health. Sequenced sample: naive T cells sorted from blood. The chain combines TRBV29-1 with TRBJ1-2; tentatively, D is TRBD1 (6 bases). Here the CDR3 reads CSVGQSYGYTF. The CDR3 nucleotides are TGCAGCGTAGGACAGTCCTATGGCTACACCTTC.